This is a list of T cell receptor beta chains from one sample in a study of cytomegalovirus exposure and HLA in healthy donors. Repertoires were generated with immunoSEQ multiplex PCR, while TCRdb's copy carries only in-frame clones and drops some. The profile covers 150,000 to 200,000 clones, with around 86% appearing a single time and roughly 1.5% taken by the ten largest. The sequenced material came from PBMCs. These receptor sequences come from a woman between 18 and 30 years old in good health and CMV-seronegative. Each CDR3 is given with its conserved first and last residue. Clone size is stated in some rows and not others, as once, few, many or a class when expanded.

abundance,j_gene,v_gene,CDR3aa
.,TRBJ2-2,TRBV19,CASYSRTRGGELFF
.,TRBJ2-7,TRBV6-5,CASRSGQSNSYEQYF
.,TRBJ2-1,TRBV6-4,CASRMTGGSYNEQFF
.,TRBJ2-7,TRBV6-5,CASMLALGYEQYF
.,TRBJ2-5,TRBV18,CASSLRTSGGAEETQYF
.,TRBJ1-2,TRBV6-1,CASSERGRRSGYTF
.,TRBJ2-7,TRBV5-1,CASSTGTGVYEQYF
.,TRBJ1-1,TRBV6-1,CASLQSRGTEAFF
.,TRBJ2-5,TRBV6-1,CASSIGTAKETQYF
once,TRBJ1-1,TRBV9,CASSVVSSMNTEAFF
.,TRBJ2-5,TRBV11-2,CASSSLSRLQETQYF
.,TRBJ1-1,TRBV19,CASSVQGTGTEAFF
.,TRBJ1-5,TRBV27,CASSLGQVLGQPQHF
.,TRBJ1-2,TRBV2,CASRTGPSYGYTF
.,TRBJ2-1,TRBV6-5,CASAAYNEQFF
.,TRBJ2-7,TRBV7-9,CASSFRGTSYEQYF
.,TRBJ1-2,TRBV5-4,CASSLLLGTIGYTF
.,TRBJ1-1,TRBV7-9,CASSLDNRDRATEAFF
.,TRBJ1-1,TRBV7-8,CASSRKGRDRRANAEAFF
.,TRBJ1-2,TRBV4-1,CASSQQGAYYGYTF
.,TRBJ2-6,TRBV19,CASSMRGISGANVLTF
.,TRBJ1-1,TRBV5-6,CASSLNLGTEAFF